The 14 T cell receptor beta chains listed next were all sequenced from one sample in a study of neurological immune-mediated disorders. TCRdb processed the 5' RACE reads anew with MiXCR; each CDR3 protein has one entry. The data hold some 68,000 distinct CDR3 sequences, with roughly 13% observed a single time. Specified time point: longitudinal time-point 1 (baseline). Sequencing was performed on PBMCs. These receptors came from a female donor with HTLV-1-associated myelopathy (HAM/TSP).

The chain carries TRBV20-1 and TRBJ2-7; the D gene is possibly TRBD1 (6 bases). Trimming took off 5 bases at V and 5 bases at J, with 22 bases between the two ends. CDR3 size: 15 residues. Germline values: CDR1 DFQATT, CDR2 SNEGSKA (reference sequence). The CDR3 sequence: CSAGGQPLRFHEQYF. The CDR3 DNA reads as TGCAGTGCTGGTGGACAGCCCCTAAGGTTCCACGAGCAGTACTTC.

This clonotype was seen a single time. The genes are TRBV20-1 and TRBJ2-7; D might be TRBD1 (5 bases). Germline loops: CDR1 DFQATT, CDR2 SNEGSKA (reference sequence). Trimming removed 2 bases at V and 4 bases at J, with 15 bases between. The CDR3 sequence is 14 residues long. CDR3 nucleotide sequence: TGCAGTGCTAGAAGGGGTACCATACTTTACGAGCAGTACTTC. Translation gives CSARRGTILYEQYF.

This clonotype was counted at least ten times. V usage is TRBV5-1 and J usage is TRBJ1-1; D is unresolved. The CDR3 runs 16 residues. Germline V gene sequence: CDR1 SGHRS, CDR2 YFSETQ. V was pared by 4 bases and J by 7 bases, with 23 bases between. The CDR3 loop is CASSLMTRAADLEAFF. The CDR3 nucleotides are TGCGCCAGCAGCCTCATGACCCGGGCGGCGGACCTTGAAGCTTTCTTT.

This clonotype was seen more than once but under ten times. The chain uses TRBV12-3 or TRBV12-4 and TRBJ2-1; perhaps TRBD2 as D (7 bases). The CDR3 totals 16 residues. V lost 6 bases to trimming and J lost 2 bases, with 17 bases between them. The CDR3, as DNA: TGTGCCAGCAGCCGACTAGGGGGGGGCCCCTACAATGAGCAGTTCTTC. It translates to CASSRLGGGPYNEQFF.

This clonotype was recorded many times. The gene calls are TRBV7-2 and TRBJ1-5, with TRBD1 matching over 8 bases. Germline CDR1 and CDR2: SGHTA and FQGNSA. V gave up 1 base and J gave up 5 bases; unmatched junction bases: 4. CDR3 length equals 15 residues. CDR3 protein: CASSLVQGAHQPQHF. The CDR3 region has the DNA TGTGCCAGCAGCTTAGTTCAGGGGGCCCATCAGCCCCAGCATTTT.

The J gene is TRBJ2-7, the V gene TRBV7-9; D is ambiguous. The CDR3 loop spans 16 amino acids. Per germline, CDR1 SEHNR and CDR2 FQNEAQ (reference sequence). The germline V and J ends were trimmed by 5 bases and 6 bases, with 23 bases remaining between them. The CDR3 protein is CASSPTIGRLVSEQYF. CDR3 DNA sequence: TGTGCCAGCAGCCCAACAATAGGCAGGTTGGTTTCCGAGCAGTACTTC.

This chain connects TRBV14 to TRBJ2-3; D gene ambiguous. The CDR3 extends over 13 amino acids. The germline CDR1 and CDR2 sequences are SGHDN and FVKESK. V was pared by 0 bases and J by 8 bases, with 9 bases between. The CDR3 DNA follows: TGTGCCAGCAGCCAAGACGCGAAGGGTACGCAGTATTTT. This codes for CASSQDAKGTQYF.

This clonotype was counted ten times or more. This chain connects TRBV4-1 to TRBJ2-7, with 9 bases fitting TRBD1. The length of the CDR3 is 17 residues. Germline CDR1 reads MGHRA; CDR2 reads YSYEKL. Germline trimming cut 3 bases from V and 3 bases from J; bases unmatched to any gene: 12. This CDR3 reads CASSQDWTGEARYEQYF. In nucleotides, the CDR3 is TGCGCCAGCAGCCAGGATTGGACAGGGGAGGCTCGCTACGAGCAGTACTTC.

This clonotype was recorded only once. The J gene is TRBJ1-5, the V gene TRBV10-3; D is undetermined. Trimming stripped 7 bases from V and 0 bases from J, with 13 bases between. CDR3 size: 15 residues. Germline V lookup: CDR1 ENHRY, CDR2 SYGVKD. The CDR3 sequence: CAINPGSHSNQPQHF. The CDR3 DNA sequence: TGTGCCATCAATCCGGGGTCACATAGCAATCAGCCCCAGCATTTT.

This clonotype was seen at least ten times. This rearrangement joins TRBV4-1 to TRBJ2-7; D is perhaps TRBD1 (6 bases). Per the germline V gene, CDR1 is MGHRA and CDR2 is YSYEKL. Trimming left V 3 bases short and J 3 bases short, with 15 bases between. CDR3 length: 15 residues. The CDR3 loop reads CASSQGARGDYEQYF. The CDR3 coding sequence is TGCGCCAGCAGCCAGGGGGCGCGTGGTGACTACGAGCAGTACTTC.

Ten or more counts support this clonotype. The genes are TRBV5-6 and TRBJ1-1; 7 positions agree with TRBD1. Germline V gene sequence: CDR1 SGHDT, CDR2 YYEEEE. The CDR3 extends over 15 amino acids. With 0 bases clipped from V and 3 bases from J, the junction kept 5 bases outside the gene matches. The CDR3 is CASSLAKRGHTEAFF. The CDR3, as DNA: TGTGCCAGCAGCTTGGCGAAGAGGGGGCACACTGAAGCTTTCTTT.

This clonotype was recorded many times. The chain uses TRBV3-1 and TRBJ1-2, with D hard to call. The CDR3 covers 14 residues. Germline lookup yields CDR1 LGHDT and CDR2 YNNKEL (reference sequence). The V gene lost 0 bases and the J gene lost 4 bases, with 9 bases spanning the gap. CDR3 protein: CASSQEGAGYGYTF. The CDR3 DNA reads TGTGCCAGCAGCCAAGAAGGCGCTGGCTATGGCTACACCTTC. Combining the CDR3 with reference TRBV3-1 and TRBJ1-2 gives the whole variable domain DTAVSQTPKYLVTQMGNDKSIKCEQNLGHDTMYWYKQDSKKFLKIMFSYNNKELIINETVPNRFSPKSPDKAHLNLHINSLELGDSAVYFCASSQEGAGYGYTFGSGTRLTVV.

The table lists this clonotype with many counts. The genes are TRBV6-2 or TRBV6-3 and TRBJ1-1; 9 bases are shared with TRBD1. The CDR3 is made up of 16 amino acids. CDR1 and CDR2 from the germline V gene are MNHEY and SVGEGT. J was trimmed by 1 base and V by 5 bases; bases with no gene match: 8. In DNA, the CDR3 is TGTGCCAGCAGTCCCCGAAAGGGACAGGGGAACACTGAAGCTTTCTTT. It codes for CASSPRKGQGNTEAFF.

The chain links TRBV10-3 to TRBJ2-3, with a tentative D call TRBD2 (5 bases). V lost 7 bases and J 4 bases, leaving 15 bases between the germline ends. This CDR3 contains 14 residues. Per germline, CDR1 ENHRY and CDR2 SYGVKD. The CDR3 region is CAIKSGEGSDTQYF. The CDR3 DNA is TGTGCCATCAAATCGGGCGAGGGATCAGATACGCAGTATTTT.